Presented here are 16 T cell receptor beta chains from one specimen sequenced in a study of blood T cell repertoires in COVID-19. The table came from immunoSEQ multiplex PCR; TCRdb's copy has only in-frame clones and leaves some out. The repertoire consists of 90,000 or so clones, with about 86% occurring once and the leading ten covering about 7.7%. The sample consisted of peripheral blood. Every receptor here comes from a man between 60 and 75 years old with acute or convalescent COVID-19.

The V gene is TRBV6-2 or TRBV6-3, the J gene TRBJ1-2, with 8 bases aligning to TRBD1. Germline CDR1 MNHEY, CDR2 SVGEGT. V trimming: 2 bases; J trimming: 8 bases; junction bases outside the gene matches: 7. The CDR3 extends over 14 amino acids. CDR3 nucleotide sequence: TGTGCCAGCAGTTACCGCGGGACAGGAGAAGGCTACACCTTC. Its protein product is CASSYRGTGEGYTF.

The chain recombines TRBV5-5 with TRBJ1-2; D is undetermined. V was shortened by 8 bases and J by 4 bases, with 12 bases between the two germline ends. The germline gives CDR1 SGHKS, CDR2 YYEKEE (reference sequence). The CDR3 contains 12 residues. The CDR3 loop is CASHEVAYGYTF. The CDR3 DNA follows: TGTGCCAGTCATGAGGTGGCCTATGGCTACACCTTC.

This rearrangement joins TRBV6-6 to TRBJ2-2, with D possibly TRBD1 on 5 matching bases. The CDR3 runs to 15 residues. Trimming shortened V by 5 bases and J by 0 bases, and 10 bases separated the two germline ends. Per the germline V gene, CDR1 is MNHNY and CDR2 is SVGAGI (reference sequence). The DNA of the CDR3 is TGTGCCAGCAGTCTGACAGACCCGAACACCGGGGAGCTGTTTTTT. This gives the protein CASSLTDPNTGELFF.

The rearrangement links TRBV2 to TRBJ2-5; D unresolved. This CDR3 is 12 amino acids long. V lost 8 bases and J 2 bases, leaving 9 bases between the germline ends. Germline lookup yields CDR1 SNHLY and CDR2 FYNNEI. CDR3 protein: CASGELQETQYF. The CDR3 DNA is TGTGCCAGCGGAGAGCTACAAGAGACCCAGTACTTC.

The V call is TRBV5-1, the J call TRBJ2-7; perhaps TRBD2 as D (5 bases). V was shortened by 1 base and J by 2 bases, with 13 bases between the two germline ends. The V gene's germline CDR1 is SGHRS and CDR2 YFSETQ. The CDR3 totals 15 residues. The CDR3 coding sequence is TGCGCCAGCAGCTTGTCGGGCGGGTGGACCTACGAGCAGTACTTC. As protein: CASSLSGGWTYEQYF. Full variable domain (rest looked up from reference TRBV5-1 and TRBJ2-7): KAGVTQTPRYLIKTRGQQVTLSCSPISGHRSVSWYQQTPGQGLQFLFEYFSETQRNKGNFPGRFSGRQFSNSRSEMNVSTLELGDSALYLCASSLSGGWTYEQYFGPGTRLTVT.

The CDR3 DNA reads as TGTGCCAGCAGTTTCCAGGGGGCGTTTGGCTACACCTTC. This sequence encodes CASSFQGAFGYTF. V usage is TRBV28 and J usage is TRBJ1-2, with 8 bases matching TRBD1. V gave up 3 bases and J gave up 7 bases; unmatched junction bases: 4. The CDR3 consists of 13 residues. CDR1 MDHEN and CDR2 SYDVKM come from the germline V gene.

The chain uses TRBV27 and TRBJ1-1, with 7 positions matching TRBD1. Germline loops: CDR1 MNHEY, CDR2 SMNVEV (reference sequence). This CDR3 is built from 16 residues. Losses at the gene ends were 5 bases for V and 4 bases for J; bases not matched to a gene: 13. The CDR3: CASSRTPPGGITEAFF. The CDR3, as DNA: TGTGCCAGCAGTCGAACCCCCCCAGGGGGAATCACTGAAGCTTTCTTT.

This chain links TRBV6-2 or TRBV6-3 with TRBJ2-2, with D possibly TRBD1 on 6 matching bases. V was pared by 4 bases and J by 6 bases, with 9 bases between. The CDR3 runs to 13 residues. Germline values: CDR1 MNHEY, CDR2 SVGEGT. CDR3 DNA: TGTGCCAGCAGTTCTACAGGGTCCGGGGAGCTGTTTTTT. Protein product: CASSSTGSGELFF.

In this sample, this clone turned up a few times. This chain joins TRBV2 and TRBJ1-3; 8 nucleotides agree with TRBD1. J was trimmed by 0 bases and V by 4 bases; bases with no gene match: 11. The CDR3 is 18 residues long. Germline loops: CDR1 SNHLY, CDR2 FYNNEI. The CDR3 loop is CASSVMRGQGYSGNTIYF. Here the CDR3 DNA reads TGTGCCAGCAGTGTGATGAGAGGACAGGGATACTCTGGAAACACCATATATTTT.

V and J are TRBV30 and TRBJ1-2; D uncertain. Germline loops: CDR1 GTSNPN, CDR2 SVGIG (reference sequence). With 2 bases removed from V and 8 bases from J, the gap between germline ends came to 12 bases. The CDR3 has 12 residues. The CDR3 spells CAWSPEEWGYTF. CDR3 coding DNA: TGTGCCTGGAGTCCCGAGGAGTGGGGCTACACCTTC. The complete variable domain, with remaining parts taken from reference TRBV30 and TRBJ1-2, reads SQTIHQWPATLVQPVGSPLSLECTVEGTSNPNLYWYRQAAGRGLQLLFYSVGIGQISSEVPQNLSASRPQDRQFILSSKKLLLSDSGFYLCAWSPEEWGYTFGSGTRLTVV.

This chain uses TRBV19 with TRBJ2-1; 12 bases agree with TRBD2. Germline-derived CDR1 and CDR2 are LNHDA and SQIVND (reference sequence). The CDR3 contains 14 residues. V gave up 7 bases and J gave up 6 bases; unmatched junction bases: 4. CDR3 sequence: CASTGLAGTNEQFF. CDR3 DNA: TGTGCCAGTACAGGACTAGCGGGGACCAATGAGCAGTTCTTC.

This sequence joins TRBV30 and TRBJ1-1; D unclear. This CDR3 comprises 13 residues. The V and J ends lost 0 bases and 11 bases respectively, with 16 bases between them. Germline V gene lookup returns CDR1 GTSNPN and CDR2 SVGIG (reference sequence). CDR3 in DNA: TGTGCCTGGAGTGTTACTAGGACCACTTCGGCTTTCTTT. Protein sequence: CAWSVTRTTSAFF.

This sequence joins TRBV6-5 and TRBJ1-1; D remains unclear. This CDR3 has 13 residues. CDR1 is MNHEY, CDR2 SVGAGI, per germline. V was trimmed by 6 bases and J by 6 bases, leaving 14 bases between them. The CDR3 loop reads CASSQPTEPEAFF. CDR3 sequence (DNA): TGTGCCAGCAGCCAACCTACAGAGCCTGAAGCTTTCTTT.

The gene calls are TRBV5-6 and TRBJ1-4; TRBD1 matches 7 bases. Germline V CDR1 and CDR2: SGHDT, YYEEEE. This CDR3 spans 14 amino acids. V shed 4 bases, J shed 6 bases, and the junction held 6 bases outside the gene matches. Written as DNA, the CDR3 is TGTGCCAGCAGCCTACAGGGGAAGGATGAAAAACTGTTTTTT. Translated: CASSLQGKDEKLFF.

The rearrangement uses TRBV10-1 and TRBJ1-1; tentatively, D is TRBD1 (5 bases). V was pared by 4 bases and J by 4 bases, with 13 bases between. Germline V gives CDR1 WNHNN, CDR2 SYGVQD (reference sequence). The CDR3 is 14 residues long. This chain's CDR3 is CASSVNRGSTEAFF. In nucleotides, the CDR3 is TGCGCCAGCAGTGTTAACCGGGGGAGCACTGAAGCTTTCTTT.

Note on this clone: The sample has other DNA sequences that encode this CDR3 too. V usage is TRBV12-3 or TRBV12-4 and J usage is TRBJ1-1; D may be TRBD1 (6 bases). V lost 1 base, J lost 5 bases, and 8 bases lay in between. This CDR3 contains 13 residues. This CDR3 reads CASSLGGGTEAFF. As DNA, the CDR3 is TGTGCCAGCAGTTTAGGAGGGGGAACTGAAGCTTTCTTT.